This T cell receptor beta chain was recorded in a study of blood T cell repertoires in COVID-19. On the study more broadly: PBMCs, B-cell-depleted T cells, or T cells were the source of the cDNA or gDNA that made up the material.

Method: immunoSEQ multiplex PCR; TCRdb's copy keeps in-frame clones and lacks some. The sample holds more than 95,000 clones, roughly 89% seen once. This clone turned up a few times. Germline lookup yields CDR1 LNHDA and CDR2 SQIVND (reference sequence). CDR3 size: 14 residues. The V gene end was trimmed by 3 bases and the J gene end by 4 bases; junction bases not matched to a gene: 3. The J gene is TRBJ1-5, the V gene TRBV19; TRBD1 matches 7 bases. The source material was peripheral blood. The source of this sequence is a human donor in a cohort sampled during active COVID-19. The DNA for the CDR3 is TGTGCCAGTAGTATTAGACAGGGAAATCAGCCCCAGCATTTT. Translated, it gives CASSIRQGNQPQHF. The whole variable domain, filled in from reference TRBV19 and TRBJ1-5, reads DGGITQSPKYLFRKEGQNVTLSCEQNLNHDAMYWYRQDPGQGLRLIYYSQIVNDFQKGDIAEGYSVSREKKESFPLTVTSAQKNPTAFYLCASSIRQGNQPQHFGDGTRLSIL.